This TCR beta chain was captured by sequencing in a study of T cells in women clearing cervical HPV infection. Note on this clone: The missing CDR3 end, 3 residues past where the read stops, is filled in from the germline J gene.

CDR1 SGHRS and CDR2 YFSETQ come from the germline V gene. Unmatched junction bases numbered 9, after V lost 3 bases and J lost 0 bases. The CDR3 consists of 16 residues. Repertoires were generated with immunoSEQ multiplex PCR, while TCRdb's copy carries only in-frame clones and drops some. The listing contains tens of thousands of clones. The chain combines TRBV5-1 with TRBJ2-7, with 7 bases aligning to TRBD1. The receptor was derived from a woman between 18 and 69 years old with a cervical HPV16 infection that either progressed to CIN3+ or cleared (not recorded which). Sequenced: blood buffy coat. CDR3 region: CASSSSYRGPSYEQYF. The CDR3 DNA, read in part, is TGCGCCAGCAGCTCGAGTTACAGGGGTCCCTCCTACGAG.